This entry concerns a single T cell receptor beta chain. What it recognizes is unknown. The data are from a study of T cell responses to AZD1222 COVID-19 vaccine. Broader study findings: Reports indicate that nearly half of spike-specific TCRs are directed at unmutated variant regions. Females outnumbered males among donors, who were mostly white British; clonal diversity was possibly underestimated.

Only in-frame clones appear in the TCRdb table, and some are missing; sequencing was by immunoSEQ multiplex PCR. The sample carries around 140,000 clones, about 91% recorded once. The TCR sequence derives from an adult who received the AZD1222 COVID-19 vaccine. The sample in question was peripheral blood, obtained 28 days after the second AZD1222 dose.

The CDR3: CASSLSSEYGYTF. The CDR3 bases are TGTGCCAGCAGTTTATCGTCAGAGTATGGCTACACCTTC. The chain links TRBV27 to TRBJ1-2; D remains ambiguous. V shed 0 bases and J shed 5 bases, with 7 bases lying between them. The CDR3 consists of 13 residues. Germline CDR1 MNHEY, CDR2 SMNVEV (reference sequence).